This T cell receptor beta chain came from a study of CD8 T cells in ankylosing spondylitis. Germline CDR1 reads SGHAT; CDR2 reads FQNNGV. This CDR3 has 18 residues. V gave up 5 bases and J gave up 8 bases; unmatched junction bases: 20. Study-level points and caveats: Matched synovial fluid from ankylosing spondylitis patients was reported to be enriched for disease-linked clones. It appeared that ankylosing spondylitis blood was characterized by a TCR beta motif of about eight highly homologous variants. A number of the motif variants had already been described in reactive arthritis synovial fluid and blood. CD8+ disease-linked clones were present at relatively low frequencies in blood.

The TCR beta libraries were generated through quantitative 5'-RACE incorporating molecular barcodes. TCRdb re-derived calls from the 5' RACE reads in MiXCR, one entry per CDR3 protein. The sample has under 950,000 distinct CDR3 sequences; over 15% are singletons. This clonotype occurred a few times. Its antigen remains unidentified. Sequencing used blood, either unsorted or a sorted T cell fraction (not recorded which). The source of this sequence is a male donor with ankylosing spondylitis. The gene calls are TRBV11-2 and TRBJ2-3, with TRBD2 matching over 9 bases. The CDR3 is CASSARLAAGFTAATQYF. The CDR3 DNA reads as TGTGCCAGCAGCGCTCGACTAGCGGCGGGGTTTACGGCAGCTACGCAGTATTTT.